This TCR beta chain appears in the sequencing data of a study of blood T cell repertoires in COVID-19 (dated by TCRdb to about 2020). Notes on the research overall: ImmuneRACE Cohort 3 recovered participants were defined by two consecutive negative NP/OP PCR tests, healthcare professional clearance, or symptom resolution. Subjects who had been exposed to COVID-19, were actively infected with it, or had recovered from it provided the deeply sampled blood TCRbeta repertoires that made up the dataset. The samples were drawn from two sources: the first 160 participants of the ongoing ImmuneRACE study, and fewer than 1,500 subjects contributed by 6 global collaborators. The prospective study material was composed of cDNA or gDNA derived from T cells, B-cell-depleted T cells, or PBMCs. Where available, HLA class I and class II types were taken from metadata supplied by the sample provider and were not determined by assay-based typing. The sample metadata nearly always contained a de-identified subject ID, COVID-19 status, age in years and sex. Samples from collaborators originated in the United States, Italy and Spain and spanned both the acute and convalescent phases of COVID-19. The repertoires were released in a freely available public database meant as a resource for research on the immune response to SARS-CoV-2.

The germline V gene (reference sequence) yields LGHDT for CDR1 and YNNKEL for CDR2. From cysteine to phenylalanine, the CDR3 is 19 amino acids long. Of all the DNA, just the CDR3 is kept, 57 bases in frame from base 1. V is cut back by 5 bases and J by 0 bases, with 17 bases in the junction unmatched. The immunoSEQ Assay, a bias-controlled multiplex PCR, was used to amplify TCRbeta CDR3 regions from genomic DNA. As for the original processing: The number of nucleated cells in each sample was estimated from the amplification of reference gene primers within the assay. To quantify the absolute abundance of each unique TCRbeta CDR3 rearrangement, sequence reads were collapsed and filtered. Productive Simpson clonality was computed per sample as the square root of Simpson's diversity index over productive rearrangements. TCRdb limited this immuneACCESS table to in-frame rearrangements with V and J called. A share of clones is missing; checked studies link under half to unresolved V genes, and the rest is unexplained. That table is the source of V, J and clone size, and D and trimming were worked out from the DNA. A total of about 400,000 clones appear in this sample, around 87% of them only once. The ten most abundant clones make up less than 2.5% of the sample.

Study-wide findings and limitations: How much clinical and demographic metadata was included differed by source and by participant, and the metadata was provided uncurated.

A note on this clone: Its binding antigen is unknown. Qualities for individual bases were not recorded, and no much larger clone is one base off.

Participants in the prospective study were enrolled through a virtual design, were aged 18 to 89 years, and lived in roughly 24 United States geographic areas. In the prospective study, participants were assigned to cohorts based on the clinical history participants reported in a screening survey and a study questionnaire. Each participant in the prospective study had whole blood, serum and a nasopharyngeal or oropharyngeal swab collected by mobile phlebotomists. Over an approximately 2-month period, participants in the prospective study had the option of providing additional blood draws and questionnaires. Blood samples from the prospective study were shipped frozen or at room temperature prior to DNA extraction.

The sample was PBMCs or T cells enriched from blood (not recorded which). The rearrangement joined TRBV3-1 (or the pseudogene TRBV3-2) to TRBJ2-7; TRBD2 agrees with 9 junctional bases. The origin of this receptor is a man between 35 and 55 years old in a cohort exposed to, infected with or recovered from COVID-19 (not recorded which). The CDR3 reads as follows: CASSSFFPTSGSDSYEQYF. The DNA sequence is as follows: TGTGCCAGCAGCTCTTTTTTTCCTACTAGCGGGTCCGACTCCTACGAGCAGTACTTC.